A single sample is the source of the 23 T cell receptor beta chains below, sequenced in a study of OX40 agonist ivuxolimab in advanced cancers. The assay was immunoSEQ multiplex PCR, and TCRdb's table has in-frame clones only and misses some. Here the sample spans 82,000 or so clones, 90% to 95% being singletons. This material consisted of CD4+ or CD8+ T cells sorted from blood, taken in a trial of the OX40 agonist ivuxolimab. These receptors all stem from an adult with an advanced solid tumor such as melanoma, head and neck, liver or kidney cancer.

This clone was detected only once. This chain uses TRBV28 with TRBJ2-2; D unresolved. This CDR3 has 15 residues. Trimming removed 2 bases from V and 5 bases from J, with 12 bases in between. CDR1 is MDHEN and CDR2 is SYDVKM in the germline V gene. The CDR3 DNA is TGTGCCAGCAGTTTACGTGGGCTTCGAACCGGGGAGCTGTTTTTT. This gives the protein CASSLRGLRTGELFF.

CDR3 bases: TGTGCCAGCAGCCCCGGGACTTTTCTCTACGAGCAGTACTTC. This sequence encodes CASSPGTFLYEQYF. The genes are TRBV11-2 and TRBJ2-7, with D perhaps TRBD2 (6 bases). This CDR3 has 14 amino acids. Germline V gene lookup returns CDR1 SGHAT and CDR2 FQNNGV. Trimming pared 5 bases from V and 3 bases from J, leaving 14 bases between.

Turning to this clone: No DNA is shown, since the ends of the CDR3 on it are uncertain; the CDR3 is the one TCRdb lists. This chain joins TRBV6-6 and TRBJ1-2; TRBD1 reflects the table's D call only, with no check against the DNA. The CDR3 has 16 residues if both end residues are counted. Looked up from germline, CDR1 is MNHNY and CDR2 is SVGAGI (reference sequence). The CDR3 region is CASILGTGESGYGYTF.

The rearrangement uses TRBV28 and TRBJ2-7; 9 nucleotides line up with TRBD1. The germline CDR1 and CDR2 sequences are MDHEN and SYDVKM. The CDR3 contains 14 residues. Trimming removed 10 bases from V and 2 bases from J; junction bases left unmatched: 9. The CDR3 loop reads CAIGTGGPPYEQYF. The CDR3 DNA is TGTGCCATCGGTACAGGGGGCCCCCCCTACGAGCAGTACTTC.

This chain uses TRBV9 with TRBJ2-5; possibly TRBD2 for D (6 bases). The CDR3 runs 15 residues. CDR1 and CDR2 (germline): SGDLS, YYNGEE. Trimming took 3 bases from V and 0 from J, leaving 12 bases between them. CDR3: CASSAEEGYQETQYF. DNA for the CDR3: TGTGCCAGCAGCGCCGAGGAGGGGTACCAAGAGACCCAGTACTTC.

Note on this clone: Other DNA sequences in the sample encode the same CDR3. The DNA for the CDR3 is TGTGCCAGCAGCTTTGGTTTGAACACTGAAGCTTTCTTT. Amino acids: CASSFGLNTEAFF. The chain recombines TRBV11-3 with TRBJ1-1; no reliable D call. The V and J ends lost 3 bases and 0 bases respectively, with 5 bases between them. Germline lookup yields CDR1 SGHNT and CDR2 YENEEA. CDR3 length equals 13 residues.

This rearrangement joins TRBV7-8 to TRBJ2-2; possibly TRBD2 for D (6 bases). V lost 0 bases to trimming and J lost 6 bases, with 17 bases between them. Germline V CDR1 and CDR2: SGHVS, FQNEAQ. The CDR3 consists of 17 residues. CDR3 loop: CASSLAGSIAVSGELFF. DNA of the CDR3: TGTGCCAGCAGCTTAGCCGGTTCTATAGCGGTGTCCGGGGAGCTGTTTTTT.

The J gene is TRBJ1-2, the V gene TRBV30; D uncertain. The CDR3 totals 13 residues. The V end was cut by 0 bases, the J end by 4 bases, with 9 bases between. CDR1 is GTSNPN and CDR2 is SVGIG in the germline V gene (reference sequence). The CDR3 coding sequence is TGTGCCTGGAGTGTAGGTGTGGGCTATGGCTACACCTTC. It encodes CAWSVGVGYGYTF.

CDR3 amino acids: CASSSRGLSSYNEQFF. CDR3 nucleotides: TGTGCCAGCAGCTCCCGGGGACTAAGCTCCTACAATGAGCAGTTCTTC. V gene TRBV7-6 combines with J gene TRBJ2-1, with 7 bases identical to TRBD2. Per germline, CDR1 SGHVS and CDR2 FNYEAQ. With V trimmed by 4 bases and J by 0 bases, 6 bases remained unmatched. This CDR3 has 16 residues.

Remarks on this clone: The same CDR3 arises from other DNA sequences in this sample as well. The V gene is TRBV30, the J gene TRBJ1-3; no definite D call. The CDR3 covers 12 residues. Trimming removed 4 bases at V and 3 bases at J, with 7 bases between. Germline assignment: CDR1 GTSNPN and CDR2 SVGIG (reference sequence). CDR3 amino acids: CAWKGSGNTIYF. The CDR3 DNA follows: TGTGCCTGGAAAGGGAGTGGAAACACCATATATTTT.

The rearrangement links TRBV15 to TRBJ1-1; no reliable D call. V was cut by 1 base and J by 2 bases, with 8 bases left in between. Germline V gives CDR1 LNHNV, CDR2 YYDKDF (reference sequence). The CDR3 is 14 amino acids. CDR3 DNA: TGTGCCACCAGCAGAGCCACGGTTAACACTGAAGCTTTCTTT. This sequence encodes CATSRATVNTEAFF. The full variable domain, its missing parts supplied by reference TRBV15 and TRBJ1-1, is DAMVIQNPRYQVTQFGKPVTLSCSQTLNHNVMYWYQQKSSQAPKLLFHYYDKDFNNEADTPDNFQSRRPNTSFCFLDIRSPGLGDTAMYLCATSRATVNTEAFFGQGTRLTVV.

This sequence joins TRBV4-1 and TRBJ2-3, with D possibly matching TRBD1 (6 bases). The ends were cut back, 0 bases at V and 5 bases at J, with 18 bases in the middle. CDR1 and CDR2 from the germline V gene are MGHRA and YSYEKL. This CDR3 contains 17 residues. The CDR3 reads CASSQDSPRGNRDTQYF. DNA of the CDR3: TGCGCCAGCAGCCAAGATTCACCCAGGGGCAACAGAGATACGCAGTATTTT.

This chain links TRBV19 with TRBJ2-7; D could derive from TRBD1 or TRBD2 (5 bases each). Trimming took 6 bases from V and 5 from J, leaving 8 bases between them. The CDR3 has 11 residues. Germline CDR1 reads LNHDA; CDR2 reads SQIVND (reference sequence). The CDR3 region is CASRGVDEQYF. DNA for the CDR3: TGTGCCAGTAGGGGGGTGGACGAGCAGTACTTC. Complete variable domain (other parts from reference TRBV19 and TRBJ2-7): DGGITQSPKYLFRKEGQNVTLSCEQNLNHDAMYWYRQDPGQGLRLIYYSQIVNDFQKGDIAEGYSVSREKKESFPLTVTSAQKNPTAFYLCASRGVDEQYFGPGTRLTVT.

The DNA of the CDR3 is TGTGCCAGCATCGGGGGCAGGTCCTATGGCTACACCTTC. As protein: CASIGGRSYGYTF. This sequence joins TRBV28 and TRBJ1-2; the D gene is possibly TRBD1 (6 bases). This CDR3 is built from 13 residues. CDR1 and CDR2 from the germline V gene are MDHEN and SYDVKM. Between the trimmed V and J ends, which lost 7 bases and 4 bases, there was a span of 13 bases.

The V and J genes are TRBV4-1 and TRBJ2-5, with 9 bases aligning to TRBD2. The CDR3 runs 18 residues. CDR1 and CDR2 (germline): MGHRA, YSYEKL. V lost 4 bases to trimming and J lost 2 bases; unmatched junction nucleotides: 14. In DNA, the CDR3 is TGCGCCAGCAGCCCGGCCCTGAGATCTAGCGGGATACAAGAGACCCAGTACTTC. As protein: CASSPALRSSGIQETQYF.

The chain joins TRBV30 to TRBJ1-4; D call uncertain. The length of the CDR3 is 13 residues. Trimming left V 2 bases short and J 7 bases short, with 11 bases between. Germline assignment: CDR1 GTSNPN and CDR2 SVGIG (reference sequence). The CDR3 here is CAWSSQIGEKLFF. Here the CDR3 DNA reads TGTGCCTGGAGTTCACAGATAGGTGAAAAACTGTTTTTT.

The chain recombines TRBV19 with TRBJ1-5; TRBD1 is a possible D gene (5 bases). This CDR3 spans 16 amino acids. The germline gives CDR1 LNHDA, CDR2 SQIVND (reference sequence). Trimming took 7 bases from V and 0 from J, leaving 16 bases between them. The CDR3 nucleotides read TGTGCCAGTACCACCGCCGGGACTTATAGCAATCAGCCCCAGCATTTT. Translating gives CASTTAGTYSNQPQHF.

The rearrangement uses TRBV28 and TRBJ2-1; 7 bases are a match to TRBD1. This CDR3 region has 16 residues. Trimming cost V 8 bases and J 4 bases; bases outside gene matches: 14. The germline V gene has CDR1 MDHEN and CDR2 SYDVKM. The CDR3 protein is CASPPHTGQIYNEQFF. DNA of the CDR3: TGTGCCAGCCCCCCCCACACGGGACAGATATACAATGAGCAGTTCTTC.

This rearrangement joins TRBV6-6 to TRBJ1-5; D unclear. The CDR3 extends over 15 amino acids. V was clipped by 2 bases and J by 5 bases, with 13 bases between them. Germline lookup yields CDR1 MNHNY and CDR2 SVGAGI (reference sequence). This CDR3 reads CASSYVQARDQPQHF. The DNA for the CDR3 is TGTGCCAGCAGTTACGTCCAGGCGCGGGATCAGCCCCAGCATTTT.

V gene TRBV5-1 combines with J gene TRBJ2-1; the match to TRBD2 covers 9 bases. Germline trimming cut 5 bases from V and 4 bases from J; bases unmatched to any gene: 10. This CDR3 comprises 16 residues. CDR1 is SGHRS, CDR2 YFSETQ, per germline. CDR3 in DNA: TGCGCCAGCAGGGCGGGAGGGGGTACCCTGTACAATGAGCAGTTCTTC. Translated, it gives CASRAGGGTLYNEQFF.

The gene calls are TRBV29-1 and TRBJ2-1, with D unclear. The germline CDR1 and CDR2 sequences are SQVTM and ANQGSEA. The CDR3 loop spans 15 amino acids. Trimming took off 1 base at V and 4 bases at J, with 14 bases between the two ends. Here the CDR3 DNA reads TGCAGCGTTGAAGTTCGCAGGAATAAATACAATGAGCAGTTCTTC. It encodes CSVEVRRNKYNEQFF.

This sequence joins TRBV30 and TRBJ1-1; 9 bases match TRBD1. Germline V gene lookup returns CDR1 GTSNPN and CDR2 SVGIG (reference sequence). The J segment lost 5 bases and the V segment lost 3 bases, leaving 1 base of the junction unmatched. CDR3 length equals 12 residues. CDR3: CAWRGQGTEAFF. The CDR3, as DNA: TGTGCCTGGAGGGGACAGGGTACTGAAGCTTTCTTT.

This chain uses TRBV6-4 with TRBJ2-3; perhaps TRBD2 as D (5 bases). Looked up from germline, CDR1 is MRHNA and CDR2 is SNTAGT. The V end lost 3 bases, the J end lost 4 bases, and 17 bases lay between the germline ends. The CDR3 loop spans 16 amino acids. The CDR3 DNA sequence: TGTGCCAGCAGTGAACGGCGGGTCCAGGCGGCAGATACGCAGTATTTT. This translates into CASSERRVQAADTQYF.